One sample yielded the 16 T cell receptor beta chains listed below, sequenced in a study of response to subunit inactivated influenza vaccine. TCRdb re-analysed the RT-PCR reads in MiXCR, keeping a single row per CDR3 protein. The sample lists about 700,000 distinct CDR3 sequences, more than 15% occurring once. Material: PBMCs from blood, obtained 12 days after vaccination. All receptors come from a man aged 50-59 years who received an inactivated influenza vaccine.

This clonotype was detected only a few times. V and J are TRBV5-1 and TRBJ2-1; 8 nucleotides line up with TRBD2. The CDR3 loop spans 14 amino acids. CDR1 is SGHRS and CDR2 is YFSETQ in the germline V gene. Trimming took 4 bases from V and 8 from J; bases not matched to a gene: 8. The CDR3 loop reads CASSGSGTVHEQFF. The CDR3 coding sequence is TGCGCCAGCAGCGGTAGCGGGACCGTCCATGAGCAGTTCTTC. Combining the CDR3 with reference TRBV5-1 and TRBJ2-1 gives the whole variable domain KAGVTQTPRYLIKTRGQQVTLSCSPISGHRSVSWYQQTPGQGLQFLFEYFSETQRNKGNFPGRFSGRQFSNSRSEMNVSTLELGDSALYLCASSGSGTVHEQFFGPGTRLTVL.

This clonotype was detected only a few times. V gene TRBV12-3 or TRBV12-4 combines with J gene TRBJ1-1; TRBD1 might be the D (5 bases). The CDR3 totals 13 residues. V lost 6 bases, J lost 1 base, and 9 bases lay in between. The CDR3 reads CASRWGRNTEAFF. CDR3 DNA sequence: TGTGCCAGCAGATGGGGCAGGAACACTGAAGCTTTCTTT.

There are a few counts of this clonotype. This rearrangement joins TRBV7-2 to TRBJ1-2; TRBD1 matches at 9 bases. Germline V CDR1 and CDR2: SGHTA, FQGNSA. The CDR3 sequence is 15 residues long. J lost 8 bases, V lost 6 bases, and 13 bases had no gene match. The CDR3 DNA reads TGTGCCAGCAGTCAAGCCTCCGGGACAGGGCGCGGCTACACCTTC. This encodes CASSQASGTGRGYTF.

This clonotype was seen only a few times. V is TRBV30 and J is TRBJ2-1; 14 nucleotides align to TRBD2. V was clipped by 4 bases and J by 7 bases; unmatched bases: 6. Germline CDR1 GTSNPN, CDR2 SVGIG (reference sequence). The CDR3 loop spans 15 amino acids. This chain's CDR3 is CAWTGTSGSRNEQFF. In nucleotides, the CDR3 is TGTGCCTGGACCGGGACTAGCGGGAGTAGGAATGAGCAGTTCTTC.

The rearrangement links TRBV18 to TRBJ1-2; D unclear. The CDR3 covers 15 residues. Trimming removed 0 bases from V and 3 bases from J, with 11 bases in between. Germline-derived CDR1 and CDR2 are KGHSH and LQKENI. CDR3 in amino acids: CASSPPTRTDYGYTF. The CDR3 DNA reads as TGTGCCAGCTCACCACCGACTCGGACGGACTATGGCTACACCTTC. Variable domain in full (rest from reference TRBV18 and TRBJ1-2): NAGVMQNPRHLVRRRGQEARLRCSPMKGHSHVYWYRQLPEEGLKFMVYLQKENIIDESGMPKERFSAEFPKEGPSILRIQQVVRGDSAAYFCASSPPTRTDYGYTFGSGTRLTVV.

This clonotype was detected many times. The rearrangement uses TRBV29-1 and TRBJ2-7, with TRBD1 as a possible D gene (5 bases). The CDR3 is 14 amino acids. Looked up from germline, CDR1 is SQVTM and CDR2 is ANQGSEA. The V gene lost 0 bases and the J gene lost 7 bases, with 16 bases spanning the gap. Here the CDR3 reads CSVEDGPGFFEQYF. The CDR3 region has the DNA TGCAGCGTTGAAGACGGTCCAGGGTTCTTTGAGCAGTACTTC.

In this sample, this clonotype turned up a few times. This rearrangement joins TRBV7-9 to TRBJ2-2; tentatively, D is TRBD2 (5 bases). The CDR3 length is 16 residues. V lost 5 bases and J 5 bases, leaving 18 bases between the germline ends. The germline V gene encodes CDR1 SEHNR and CDR2 FQNEAQ (reference sequence). The CDR3 bases are TGTGCCAGCAGCAGGACGGCGGGCGGGTATACCGGGGAGCTGTTTTTT. Protein product: CASSRTAGGYTGELFF.

The chain has TRBV20-1 and TRBJ2-3; TRBD2 matches at 9 bases. The germline CDR1 and CDR2 sequences are DFQATT and SNEGSKA (reference sequence). Trimming cost V 3 bases and J 0 bases; bases outside gene matches: 13. This CDR3 has 18 residues. The CDR3 DNA follows: TGCAGTGCTAGTGGGCTAGCGGGAACTTTTAAAAGCACAGATACGCAGTATTTT. This encodes CSASGLAGTFKSTDTQYF.

This clonotype was seen more than once but under ten times. A junction boundary mismatches the germline segment, possibly from a read error. DNA for the CDR3: TGTGCCAGCAGAATCGGACTAGCTCACTCCGAGAAGTACTTC. It yields the protein CASRIGLAHSEKYF. The rearrangement links TRBV6-2 or TRBV6-3 to TRBJ2-7; 8 nucleotides line up with TRBD2. The germline CDR1 and CDR2 sequences are MNHEY and SVGEGT. The CDR3 extends over 14 amino acids.

This clonotype occurred a few times. The chain combines TRBV28 with TRBJ1-5, with unresolved D. This CDR3 comprises 15 residues. Trimming took off 1 base at V and 0 bases at J, with 7 bases between the two ends. CDR1 and CDR2 (germline): MDHEN, SYDVKM. The DNA of the CDR3 is TGTGCCAGCAGTTTATCCAGACCTAGCAATCAGCCCCAGCATTTT. Translation: CASSLSRPSNQPQHF. The variable domain in full, with the rest retrieved from reference TRBV28 and TRBJ1-5, is DVKVTQSSRYLVKRTGEKVFLECVQDMDHENMFWYRQDPGLGLRLIYFSYDVKMKEKGDIPEGYSVSREKKERFSLILESASTNQTSMYLCASSLSRPSNQPQHFGDGTRLSIL.

There are a few counts of this clonotype. The V call is TRBV10-2, the J call TRBJ1-1; a weak D match, TRBD1 (5 bases). The CDR3 is made up of 16 amino acids. The V end was cut by 7 bases, the J end by 1 base, with 19 bases between. Germline CDR1 reads WSHSY; CDR2 reads SAAADI. CDR3 in DNA: TGCGCCAGCATCGATGGGGGGGGAAATTGGAACACTGAAGCTTTCTTT. Translating gives CASIDGGGNWNTEAFF.

V is TRBV4-2 and J is TRBJ2-3, with D possibly matching TRBD2 (5 bases). The V gene lost 3 bases and the J gene lost 3 bases, with 13 bases spanning the gap. The germline V gene has CDR1 LGHNA and CDR2 YNFKEQ. The CDR3 is made up of 15 amino acids. In nucleotides, the CDR3 is TGTGCCAGCAGCCACCCCGGACCGGGGACAGATACGCAGTATTTT. Residues: CASSHPGPGTDTQYF.

The chain recombines TRBV7-2 with TRBJ2-5, with D tentatively TRBD1 or TRBD2 (5 bases each). Germline CDR1 and CDR2: SGHTA and FQGNSA. The V gene lost 0 bases and the J gene lost 5 bases, with 13 bases spanning the gap. The CDR3 totals 15 residues. CDR3 DNA sequence: TGTGCCAGCAGCTTAGCGTGGGGACGCTGGGAGACCCAGTACTTC. This encodes CASSLAWGRWETQYF.

V is TRBV6-5 and J is TRBJ2-7; D is perhaps TRBD2 (6 bases). CDR1 and CDR2 (germline): MNHEY, SVGAGI. Trimming cost V 2 bases and J 2 bases, with 16 bases left between them. The CDR3 is 16 residues long. As DNA, the CDR3 is TGTGCCAGCAGTTACCAACTAGCAGGTCCTCCCTACGAGCAGTACTTC. Translating it yields CASSYQLAGPPYEQYF.

This clonotype was picked up a small number of times. V and J are TRBV7-8 and TRBJ2-6, with D perhaps given as TRBD1 or TRBD2 (5 bases each). Trimming pared 3 bases from V and 4 bases from J, leaving 13 bases between. The length of the CDR3 is 16 residues. The V gene's germline CDR1 is SGHVS and CDR2 FQNEAQ. CDR3 loop: CASSFQPGRGANVLTF. The CDR3 bases are TGTGCCAGCAGCTTTCAGCCGGGACGGGGGGCCAACGTCCTGACTTTC.

With respect to this clonotype: A junction end diverges from the germline sequence, so it may reflect a read error. The chain joins TRBV5-1 to TRBJ1-2; 8 positions agree with TRBD1. This CDR3 contains 16 residues. Germline assignment: CDR1 SGHRS and CDR2 YFSETQ. The CDR3, as DNA: TGCGCCAGCAGCTCCCTAGGGGACAGGAGTCTCTATCGCTACACCTTC. This encodes CASSSLGDRSLYRYTF. The full variable domain, with the rest looked up from reference TRBV5-1 and TRBJ1-2, is KAGVTQTPRYLIKTRGQQVTLSCSPISGHRSVSWYQQTPGQGLQFLFEYFSETQRNKGNFPGRFSGRQFSNSRSEMNVSTLELGDSALYLCASSSLGDRSLYRYTFGSGTRLTVV.